The entry below gives a single TCR beta chain sequence along with its context. Its cognate antigen is unknown. These data belong to a study of CD8+ T cells in alopecia areata. Study in general: Treated patients swallowed 5 to 10 mg of oral tofacitinib twice daily. Regarding the study as a whole: Researchers report lesional scalp, most notably alopecia totalis/universalis, outstripped normal scalp in clonality.

V dropped 8 bases and J dropped 0 bases, with 15 bases sitting between them. The CDR3 extends over 14 amino acids. The germline gives CDR1 SQVTM, CDR2 ANQGSEA. Alopecia areata patients gave lesional scalp punch biopsies and peripheral blood samples. After isolation, RNA underwent reverse transcription to generate cDNA as the sequencing template. Profiled with immunoSEQ multiplex PCR; TCRdb holds only in-frame clones, not every one. The data show 110,000 to 150,000 clones, approximately 49% seen once. The sequence was obtained from a human donor with alopecia areata. This sample comprised CD4+ T cells sorted from blood, obtained at week 0. The chain has TRBV29-1 and TRBJ2-3; D is unclear. This chain's CDR3 is CSSSWADSTDTQYF. The CDR3 DNA is TGCAGCTCCTCTTGGGCGGATAGCACAGATACGCAGTATTTT.